The clone carrying this T cell receptor (beta chain) occurred once. What it binds is not known. The sample originates from a study of cytomegalovirus exposure and HLA in healthy donors. Study results and limitations: In an earlier analysis, in fewer than 700 donors, most V segments appeared productive either ~90% or ~30% of the time. A list of about 180 TCR beta chains associated with cytomegalovirus was given.

Per germline, CDR1 MNHEY and CDR2 SMNVEV (reference sequence). CDR3 size: 15 residues. Vbeta (60) and Jbeta (13) primers were used in the PCR. TCRdb's copy holds only in-frame clones and misses some; the assay was immunoSEQ multiplex PCR. The sample shows about 140,000 clones, 76% of them seen only once. Sequenced: PBMCs. The V call is TRBV27, the J call TRBJ2-5, with 7 bases lining up with TRBD1. The assigned J gene may be wrong: the sequence end matches TRBJ2-7 better. The TCR originated in a middle-aged man in good health and CMV-seronegative. The CDR3 coding sequence is TGTGCCAGCAGTTTAGGGTACAGGGGTGGGAACGAGCAGTACTTC. Amino acid sequence: CASSLGYRGGNEQYF.